Included here is one TCR beta chain sequence, with context. This sample is part of a study of control samples from healthy donors and cancer patients. The length of the CDR3 is 13 residues. Germline CDR1 MNHEY, CDR2 SVGAGI. V was pared by 4 bases and J by 8 bases, with 6 bases of the junction left unmatched. The protocol was immunoSEQ multiplex PCR, while the TCRdb copy is restricted to in-frame clones and leaves out a portion. In the table there are about 170,000 clones, about 94% of which are singletons. Sequenced material: blood. The rearrangement joins TRBV6-5 to TRBJ1-2, with TRBD1 matching over 8 bases. This TCR was sampled from a woman in her sixties or seventies in good health. CDR3 coding DNA: TGTGCCAGCAGTTTGCAGGGGGCGCGGGGCTACACCTTC. Translated: CASSLQGARGYTF.